The T cell receptor (beta chain) under discussion was sequenced for a study of a mutant IDH1 vaccine in newly diagnosed glioma. About the research overall: The sex distribution of treated patients was roughly 62% male and around 40% female, with a mean age of approximately 40 years. The earlier regimen, radiotherapy, temozolomide, or both, was most often both.

J gave up 14 bases and V 0 bases, and 12 bases lay outside the gene matches. This CDR3 contains 16 residues. CDR1 and CDR2 from the germline V gene are SGHRS and YFSETQ. Study observations and caveats: Pseudoprogression apparently tracked independently of changes in top peripheral T cell clonotypes.

Notes on this clone: The target antigen is unknown.

Clones were read by immunoSEQ multiplex PCR, and TCRdb kept only the in-frame ones, dropping some. The top ten clones hold approximately 2.4% of a sample with around 56,000 clones, 80% to 95% of them seen once. This sample's time point: baseline, week 1 (first vaccination visit). Treatment meaning: pre-vaccination baseline after standard-of-care therapy. Every donor had a new WHO grade 3 or 4 astrocytoma that was IDH1-mutant, with loss of nuclear ATRX. The starting material was PBMCs, obtained from a glioma patient treated with radiotherapy, temozolomide or both. The rearrangement uses TRBV5-1 and TRBJ2-1; 12 bases line up with TRBD2. This sequence was found in a man aged 50-60 years with glioma. CDR3 protein: CASSLAGLAGGFWEFF. The CDR3 DNA reads as TGCGCCAGCAGCTTGGCCGGGCTAGCGGGAGGGTTTTGGGAGTTCTTC.